Given below is one TCR beta chain in context. The antigen this receptor binds is unknown. No base quality values were provided; no much bigger clone lies one nucleotide off. During the collection period, no immune events, such as infections, were documented for the healthy donors. Blood repertoires from healthy donors were used as a training cohort for calibrating time-dependent variance in a beta-binomial model of differential abundance of T-cell clones. The training cohort included 10 or so healthy donors, of whom 3 were female and 7 were male. On average the donors were around 45 years old, and their ages spanned roughly 29 to 70 years. Whole blood, obtained from a commercial supplier, was collected from each healthy donor at three time points spaced approximately two weeks apart. For immunosequencing, genomic DNA was extracted from unsorted whole blood. The source of the sample is a study of identifying expanded T cells in peripheral blood (dated by TCRdb to about 2019). For the study in its entirety: Separate aliquots of the same genomic DNA pool were sequenced to produce technical replicates, and four replicates were compared in pairs. Broader findings and caveats from the paper: In all healthy donors, the variance in clone template counts between samples taken 2 to 3 weeks apart rose significantly as total template count increased. It was expected by the authors that biological variance in healthy repertoires might increase further over much longer intervals, such as months to years. The binomial model flagged approximately 1.3 differentially abundant clones between technical replicates but approximately 15 over about 2 weeks and under 25 over roughly 4 weeks. Across all healthy-donor time intervals, the beta-binomial model significantly cut both the number of clones called differentially abundant and the false-positive rate.

Deletion took 6 bases off V and 4 bases off J, with a span of 13 bases between the germline ends. Sequences MNHEY (CDR1) and SVGAGI (CDR2) are obtained from the germline V gene. Counted from cysteine to phenylalanine, this CDR3 has 14 amino acids. The retained sequence is limited to the CDR3, 42 bases, with the frame set at the first base. The immunoSEQ Assay, which uses bias-controlled multiplex PCR amplification of genomic DNA, was used to profile TCRbeta CDR3 regions. The authors processed their data as follows. To quantify the absolute abundance of each unique TCRbeta CDR3 region, the sequences were collapsed and filtered. Differential abundance was tested with two models: a binomial (Fisher-equivalent) model and a beta-binomial model that adds time-dependent variance fitted from healthy donors. Any clone with fewer than 5 combined templates was excluded, and a clone was called differentially abundant if its Benjamini-Hochberg FDR was below 0.01. The form v = (b*log(k)+a)^2 was used to model beta-binomial variance as a function of total template count across the two samples. The table was pulled from immuneACCESS by TCRdb, which kept in-frame rearrangements only. Such tables lose some clones; where checked, under half of the loss comes from unresolved V genes, and the rest has no known cause. V, J and clone size are taken as reported in that table, and D and trimming were inferred from the DNA itself. For this sample the table gives 100,000 or so clones, of which about 83% were detected only once. The ten largest clones add up to approximately 18% of the sample.

The sequencing input was blood. The receptor chain draws on TRBV6-5 and TRBJ1-5, with TRBD1 perhaps the D gene, on 5 matching bases. This clonotype originated in a person aged 18-69 years in good health. The CDR3 loop reads CASRQGMGNQPQHF. In nucleotide form, the sequence is TGTGCCAGCAGGCAGGGTATGGGAAATCAGCCCCAGCATTTT.